Below are 18 T cell receptor beta chains sequenced from a single sample in a study of Ad26.COV2.S vaccination and SARS-CoV-2 variants. Only in-frame clones appear in the TCRdb table, and some are missing; sequencing was by immunoSEQ multiplex PCR. Here the sample spans around 300,000 clones, roughly nine tenths being singletons. Described treatment: roughly 20 received Ad26.COV2.S at low or high dose, single or two shots; 5 received placebo; per-sample allocation not given. Repertoires come from day 63 after the first vaccine or placebo injection. The sample was peripheral blood, taken in a trial of Ad26.COV2.S vaccine versus placebo. Receptor source: a person between 18 and 65 years old who received the Ad26.COV2.S COVID-19 vaccine or a placebo.

The J gene is TRBJ1-2, the V gene TRBV6-1; no clear D gene. There are 13 residues in the CDR3. The germline V and J ends were trimmed by 3 bases and 7 bases, with 12 bases remaining between them. The germline V gene has CDR1 MNHNS and CDR2 SASEGT. In nucleotides, the CDR3 is TGTGCCAGCAGTGATGTAGGATTGGTTGGCTACACCTTC. The encoded protein is CASSDVGLVGYTF.

This chain connects TRBV27 to TRBJ1-5; D possibly corresponds to TRBD1 (5 bases). This CDR3 region has 14 residues. Germline loops: CDR1 MNHEY, CDR2 SMNVEV (reference sequence). Trimming cost V 5 bases and J 4 bases, with 12 bases left between them. The CDR3 DNA follows: TGTGCCAGCAGTCAAATCGACAGTAATCAGCCCCAGCATTTT. Translation gives CASSQIDSNQPQHF.

The chain links TRBV5-1 to TRBJ1-4; 8 nucleotides line up with TRBD1. Germline loops: CDR1 SGHRS, CDR2 YFSETQ. J lost 7 bases, V lost 1 base, and 6 bases had no gene match. The length of the CDR3 is 15 residues. CDR3 residues: CASSLSGTGSEKLFF. The CDR3 DNA sequence: TGCGCCAGCAGCTTGTCCGGGACAGGTAGTGAAAAACTGTTTTTT.

This chain uses TRBV27 with TRBJ2-3; 7 nucleotides agree with TRBD1. The CDR3 spans 15 residues. V was pared by 7 bases and J by 7 bases, with 14 bases of the junction left unmatched. The germline gives CDR1 MNHEY, CDR2 SMNVEV (reference sequence). CDR3 protein: CASNPGRGQTNTQYF. CDR3 DNA: TGTGCCAGCAACCCCGGTAGGGGGCAGACCAATACGCAGTATTTT.

The V call is TRBV7-8, the J call TRBJ2-3; D not resolved. Trimming removed 5 bases from V and 5 bases from J, with 11 bases in between. CDR1 and CDR2 (germline): SGHVS, FQNEAQ. This CDR3 contains 13 residues. The CDR3 DNA reads as TGTGCCAGCAGCATCCTAGAAAAAGATACGCAGTATTTT. This sequence encodes CASSILEKDTQYF.

This chain connects TRBV7-2 to TRBJ2-7; TRBD2 agrees at 11 bases. Germline V gives CDR1 SGHTA, CDR2 FQGNSA. The ends lost 8 bases at V and 2 bases at J; junction bases unmatched: 5. This CDR3 region has 14 residues. The DNA for the CDR3 is TGTGCCAGCGGGGGACTAGCGGTTACCTACGAGCAGTACTTC. The encoded protein is CASGGLAVTYEQYF.

The rearrangement joins TRBV21-1 to TRBJ2-5; the DNA was not compared with TRBD2, the D call given in the table. TRBV21-1 is termed a pseudogene. There are 13 residues in the CDR3. The CDR3 DNA reads TGTGCCAGCAGCAACAACGGCCAAGAGACCCAGTACTTC. It is translated as CASSNNGQETQYF.

This clone was seen only a few times. An end of the junction differs from the germline gene, which may be a read error. V is TRBV7-7 and J is TRBJ2-5; D may be TRBD1 (5 bases). Germline CDR1 SSHAT, CDR2 FNYEAQ (reference sequence). This CDR3 spans 15 amino acids. DNA for the CDR3: TGTGCTAGCAGCTTGGACACGGAGAACCAAGAGACCCAGTACTTC. As protein: CASSLDTENQETQYF.

The sample holds a few counts of this clone. The V gene is TRBV27, the J gene TRBJ2-7, with no clear D. The CDR3 has 13 amino acids. Germline lookup yields CDR1 MNHEY and CDR2 SMNVEV (reference sequence). Trimming removed 6 bases at V and 3 bases at J, with 12 bases between. DNA of the CDR3: TGTGCCAGCAGAGACACGGACCTCTACGAGCAGTACTTC. It codes for CASRDTDLYEQYF.

This rearrangement joins TRBV5-6 to TRBJ1-4, with no clear D. Germline V gives CDR1 SGHDT, CDR2 YYEEEE. With 0 bases removed from V and 6 bases from J, the gap between germline ends came to 9 bases. The CDR3 is made up of 14 amino acids. The CDR3 reads CASSLGPVDEKLFF. CDR3 DNA sequence: TGTGCCAGCAGCTTGGGCCCTGTTGATGAAAAACTGTTTTTT.

About this clone: This sample also contains other DNA sequences that code for the same CDR3. The chain links TRBV5-1 to TRBJ2-7; 7 bases are a match to TRBD1. Germline CDR1 reads SGHRS; CDR2 reads YFSETQ. Trimming cost V 0 bases and J 4 bases; bases outside gene matches: 4. This CDR3 is built from 14 residues. The CDR3 DNA follows: TGCGCCAGCAGCTTGGGAGGGGGCTCTTACGAGCAGTACTTC. Protein: CASSLGGGSYEQYF.

The rearrangement joins TRBV11-1 to TRBJ2-1, with D maybe TRBD1 (6 bases). The CDR3 has 14 residues. The V gene's germline CDR1 is SGHAT and CDR2 FQDESV (reference sequence). Trimming removed 4 bases from V and 8 bases from J, with 15 bases in between. CDR3 protein: CASSSWDIVDEQFF. The CDR3 DNA reads TGTGCCAGCAGCTCATGGGACATAGTCGATGAGCAGTTCTTC.

J is TRBJ2-1 and V is TRBV3-1 (or the pseudogene TRBV3-2); D is unclear. The V gene's germline CDR1 is LGHDT and CDR2 YNNKEL (reference sequence). The V end lost 0 bases, the J end lost 7 bases, and 4 bases lay between the germline ends. This CDR3 spans 12 amino acids. CDR3 nucleotide sequence: TGTGCCAGCAGCCAAGATGGAAATGAGCAGTTCTTC. This translates into CASSQDGNEQFF.

The rearrangement links TRBV30 to TRBJ1-2; D not certain. The germline V gene encodes CDR1 GTSNPN and CDR2 SVGIG (reference sequence). Trimming took 2 bases from V and 4 from J, leaving 8 bases between them. This CDR3 has 12 residues. The CDR3: CAWSPSVYGYTF. The CDR3 nucleotides are TGTGCCTGGAGTCCCTCGGTCTATGGCTACACCTTC.

V and J are TRBV28 and TRBJ2-7, with 12 bases fitting TRBD1. CDR1 is MDHEN and CDR2 is SYDVKM in the germline V gene. The CDR3 loop spans 14 amino acids. Trimming at V came to 3 bases and at J to 5 bases, leaving 2 bases not matched to a gene. The CDR3 region is CASSFGTGGDEQYF. The CDR3 DNA follows: TGTGCCAGCAGTTTTGGGACAGGGGGCGACGAGCAGTACTTC.

This chain links TRBV2 with TRBJ1-4, with D possibly being TRBD1 (5 bases). From germline, CDR1 is SNHLY and CDR2 FYNNEI. V was cut by 2 bases and J by 6 bases, with 13 bases left in between. The CDR3 sequence is 15 residues long. CDR3 residues: CASSETGVVDEKLFF. Written as DNA, the CDR3 is TGTGCCAGCAGTGAAACGGGGGTGGTTGATGAAAAACTGTTTTTT. Supplemented by reference TRBV2 and TRBJ1-4, the full variable domain reads EPEVTQTPSHQVTQMGQEVILRCVPISNHLYFYWYRQILGQKVEFLVSFYNNEISEKSEIFDDQFSVERPDGSNFTLKIRSTKLEDSAMYFCASSETGVVDEKLFFGSGTQLSVL.

The CDR3 loop is CASSQDEGKDTQYF. The DNA for the CDR3 is TGCGCCAGCAGCCAAGATGAGGGGAAAGATACGCAGTATTTT. This sequence joins TRBV4-3 and TRBJ2-3; D tentatively fits TRBD1 or TRBD2 (5 bases each). CDR1 LGHNA and CDR2 YSLEER come from the germline V gene. Trimming removed 0 bases at V and 5 bases at J, with 9 bases between. The CDR3 is made up of 14 amino acids.

The chain joins TRBV7-2 to TRBJ2-5; TRBD2 might be the D (5 bases). V was pared by 0 bases and J by 5 bases, with 10 bases between. There are 14 residues in the CDR3. Germline CDR1 is SGHTA and CDR2 is FQGNSA. The CDR3 loop is CASSLAVGGETQYF. CDR3 sequence (DNA): TGTGCCAGCAGCTTAGCGGTGGGCGGGGAGACCCAGTACTTC. Combining the CDR3 with reference TRBV7-2 and TRBJ2-5 gives the whole variable domain GAGVSQSPSNKVTEKGKDVELRCDPISGHTALYWYRQSLGQGLEFLIYFQGNSAPDKSGLPSDRFSAERTGGSVSTLTIQRTQQEDSAVYLCASSLAVGGETQYFGPGTRLLVL.